The clone carrying this T cell receptor beta chain was detected many times. These data are taken from a study of T-cell reconstitution after alpha-beta-depleted transplantation in children. TCRbeta library preparation incorporated unique molecular identifiers. TCRdb re-called the PCR reads with MiXCR, one entry per CDR3 protein. Among 100,000 to 120,000 distinct CDR3 sequences listed, about 9.3% were seen once. The V and J ends lost 5 bases and 3 bases respectively, with 13 bases between them. Germline-derived CDR1 and CDR2 are SGHTA and FQGNSA. The CDR3 spans 14 residues. The chain links TRBV7-2 to TRBJ1-1; no definite D call. The sequencing used PBMCs from the stem cell graft donor, collected from the stem cell graft. This sequence originates from a human donor who donated a stem cell graft to a child with acute lymphoblastic leukemia. The chain's CDR3 is CASSQAGGDTEAFF. In nucleotides, the CDR3 is TGTGCCAGCAGCCAGGCGGGCGGGGACACTGAAGCTTTCTTT.